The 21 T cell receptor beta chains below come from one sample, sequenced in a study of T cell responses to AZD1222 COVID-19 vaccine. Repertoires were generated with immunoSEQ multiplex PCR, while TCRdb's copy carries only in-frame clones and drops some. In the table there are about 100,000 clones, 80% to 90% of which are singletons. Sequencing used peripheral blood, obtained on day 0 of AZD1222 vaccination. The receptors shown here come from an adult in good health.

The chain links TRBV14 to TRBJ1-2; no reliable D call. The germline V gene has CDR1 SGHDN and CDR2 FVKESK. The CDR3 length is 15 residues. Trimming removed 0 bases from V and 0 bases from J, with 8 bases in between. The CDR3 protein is CASSQDAQPNYGYTF. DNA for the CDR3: TGTGCCAGCAGCCAAGATGCGCAGCCTAACTATGGCTACACCTTC.

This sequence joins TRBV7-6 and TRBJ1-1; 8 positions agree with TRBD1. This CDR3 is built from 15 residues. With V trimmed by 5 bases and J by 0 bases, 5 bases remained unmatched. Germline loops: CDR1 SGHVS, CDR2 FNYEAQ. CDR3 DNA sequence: TGTGCCAGCAGCGGACGGACAGGGCTGAACACTGAAGCTTTCTTT. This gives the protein CASSGRTGLNTEAFF.

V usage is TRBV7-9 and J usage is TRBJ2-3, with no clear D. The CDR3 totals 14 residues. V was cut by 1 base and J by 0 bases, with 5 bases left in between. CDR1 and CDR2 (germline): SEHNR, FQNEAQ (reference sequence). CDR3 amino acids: CASSLVASTDTQYF. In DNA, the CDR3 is TGTGCCAGCAGCTTAGTCGCTAGCACAGATACGCAGTATTTT.

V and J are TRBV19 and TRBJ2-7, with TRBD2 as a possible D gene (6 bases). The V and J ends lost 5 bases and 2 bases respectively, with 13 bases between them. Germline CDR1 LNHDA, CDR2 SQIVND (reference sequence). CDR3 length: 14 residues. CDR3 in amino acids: CASSRGKSAYEQYF. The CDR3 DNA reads TGTGCCAGTAGTCGCGGGAAGAGCGCCTACGAGCAGTACTTC.

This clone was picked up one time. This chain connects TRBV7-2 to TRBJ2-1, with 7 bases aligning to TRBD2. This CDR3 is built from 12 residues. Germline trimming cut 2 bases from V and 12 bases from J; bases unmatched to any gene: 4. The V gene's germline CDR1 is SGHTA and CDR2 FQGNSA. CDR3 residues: CASSLRAGVQFF. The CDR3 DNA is TGTGCCAGCAGCTTAAGGGCGGGAGTGCAGTTCTTC.

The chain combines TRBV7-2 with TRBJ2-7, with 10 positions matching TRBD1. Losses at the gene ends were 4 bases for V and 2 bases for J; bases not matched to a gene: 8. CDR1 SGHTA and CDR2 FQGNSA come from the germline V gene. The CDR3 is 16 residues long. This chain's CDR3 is CASSSSGTGAAYEQYF. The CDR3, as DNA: TGTGCCAGCAGCTCGAGCGGGACAGGGGCCGCCTACGAGCAGTACTTC.

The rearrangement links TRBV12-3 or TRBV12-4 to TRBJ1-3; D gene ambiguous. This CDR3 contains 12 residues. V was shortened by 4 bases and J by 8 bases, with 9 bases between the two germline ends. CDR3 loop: CASSSFRDTIYF. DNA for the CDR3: TGTGCCAGCAGTTCCTTTCGGGACACCATATATTTT.

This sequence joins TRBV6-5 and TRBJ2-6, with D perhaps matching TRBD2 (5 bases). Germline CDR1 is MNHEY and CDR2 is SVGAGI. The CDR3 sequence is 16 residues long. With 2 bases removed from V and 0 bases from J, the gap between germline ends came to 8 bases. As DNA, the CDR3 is TGTGCCAGCAGTTACGATGGGAGCTCTGGGGCCAACGTCCTGACTTTC. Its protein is CASSYDGSSGANVLTF.

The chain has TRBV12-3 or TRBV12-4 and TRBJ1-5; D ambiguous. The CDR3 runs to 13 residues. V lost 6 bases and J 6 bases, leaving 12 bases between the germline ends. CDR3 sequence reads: CASSWGWGQPQHF. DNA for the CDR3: TGTGCCAGCAGCTGGGGTTGGGGTCAGCCCCAGCATTTT.

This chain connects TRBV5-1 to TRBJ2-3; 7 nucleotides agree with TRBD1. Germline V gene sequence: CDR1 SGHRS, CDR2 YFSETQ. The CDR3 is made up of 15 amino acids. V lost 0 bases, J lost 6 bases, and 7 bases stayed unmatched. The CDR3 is CASSLGQGGGDTQYF. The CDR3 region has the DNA TGCGCCAGCAGCTTGGGACAGGGTGGCGGTGATACGCAGTATTTT.

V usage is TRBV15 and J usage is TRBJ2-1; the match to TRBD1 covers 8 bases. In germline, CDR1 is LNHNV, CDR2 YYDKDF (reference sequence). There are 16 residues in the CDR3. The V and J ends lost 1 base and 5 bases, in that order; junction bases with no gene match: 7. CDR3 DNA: TGTGCCACCAGCAGAGGGGACAGGAGGGTAGACAATGAGCAGTTCTTC. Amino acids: CATSRGDRRVDNEQFF.

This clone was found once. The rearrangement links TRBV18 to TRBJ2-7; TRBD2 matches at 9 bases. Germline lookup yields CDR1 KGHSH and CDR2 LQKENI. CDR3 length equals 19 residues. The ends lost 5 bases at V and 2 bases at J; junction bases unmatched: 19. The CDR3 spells CASSLGGRTSAGGTYEQYF. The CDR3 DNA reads TGTGCCAGCTCATTGGGGGGAAGGACTAGCGCCGGTGGCACCTACGAGCAGTACTTC.

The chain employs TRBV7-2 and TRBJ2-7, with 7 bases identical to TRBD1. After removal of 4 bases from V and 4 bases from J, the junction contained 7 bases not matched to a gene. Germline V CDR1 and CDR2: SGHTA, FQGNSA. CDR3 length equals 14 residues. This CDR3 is CASSSRTGLYEQYF. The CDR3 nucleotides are TGTGCCAGCAGCTCCCGGACAGGCTTATACGAGCAGTACTTC.

The CDR3 here is CASSFDNYGYTF. DNA for the CDR3: TGCGCCAGCAGCTTTGACAATTATGGCTACACCTTC. The chain joins TRBV5-1 to TRBJ1-2, with D hard to call. The CDR3 is made up of 12 amino acids. The V gene's germline CDR1 is SGHRS and CDR2 YFSETQ. V was shortened by 2 bases and J by 5 bases, with 7 bases between the two germline ends. Using reference TRBV5-1 and TRBJ1-2 for the parts outside the CDR3, the full variable domain is KAGVTQTPRYLIKTRGQQVTLSCSPISGHRSVSWYQQTPGQGLQFLFEYFSETQRNKGNFPGRFSGRQFSNSRSEMNVSTLELGDSALYLCASSFDNYGYTFGSGTRLTVV.

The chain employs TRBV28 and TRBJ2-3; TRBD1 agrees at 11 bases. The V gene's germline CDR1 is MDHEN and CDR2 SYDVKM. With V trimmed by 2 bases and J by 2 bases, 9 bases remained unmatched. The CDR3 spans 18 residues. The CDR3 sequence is CASSLLGQGVSHTDTQYF. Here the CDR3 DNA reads TGTGCCAGCAGTTTACTGGGACAGGGGGTTTCACACACAGATACGCAGTATTTT.

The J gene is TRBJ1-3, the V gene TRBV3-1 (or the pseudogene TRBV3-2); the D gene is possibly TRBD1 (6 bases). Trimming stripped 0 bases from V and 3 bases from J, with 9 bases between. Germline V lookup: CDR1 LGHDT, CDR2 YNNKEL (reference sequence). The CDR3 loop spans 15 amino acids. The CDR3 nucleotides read TGTGCCAGCAGCCAAGACAACAGGGTTGGAAACACCATATATTTT. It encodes CASSQDNRVGNTIYF.

CDR3 in amino acids: CASSQLGASGNTIYF. CDR3 DNA sequence: TGTGCCAGCAGCCAATTAGGGGCGTCTGGAAACACCATATATTTT. V is TRBV5-8 and J is TRBJ1-3; D perhaps matches TRBD1 (5 bases). The germline CDR1 and CDR2 sequences are SGHTS and YDEGEE. The CDR3 loop spans 15 amino acids. Trimming removed 4 bases from V and 1 base from J, with 12 bases in between. The variable domain in full, with the rest retrieved from reference TRBV5-8 and TRBJ1-3, is EAGVTQSPTHLIKTRGQQATLRCSPISGHTSVYWYQQALGLGLQFLLWYDEGEERNRGNFPPRFSGRQFPNYSSELNVNALELEDSALYLCASSQLGASGNTIYFGEGSWLTVV.

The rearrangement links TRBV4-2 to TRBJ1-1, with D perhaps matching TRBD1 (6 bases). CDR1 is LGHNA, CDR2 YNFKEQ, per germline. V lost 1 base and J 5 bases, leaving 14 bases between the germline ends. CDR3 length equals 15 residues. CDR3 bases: TGTGCCAGCAGCCAAGTAGAGACAGGATGGACTGAAGCTTTCTTT. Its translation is CASSQVETGWTEAFF.

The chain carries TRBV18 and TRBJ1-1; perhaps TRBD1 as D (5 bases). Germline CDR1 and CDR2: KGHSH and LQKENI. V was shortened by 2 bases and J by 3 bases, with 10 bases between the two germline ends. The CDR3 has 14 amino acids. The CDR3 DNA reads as TGTGCCAGCTCACCAGGGGCAGGGCACACTGAAGCTTTCTTT. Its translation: CASSPGAGHTEAFF.

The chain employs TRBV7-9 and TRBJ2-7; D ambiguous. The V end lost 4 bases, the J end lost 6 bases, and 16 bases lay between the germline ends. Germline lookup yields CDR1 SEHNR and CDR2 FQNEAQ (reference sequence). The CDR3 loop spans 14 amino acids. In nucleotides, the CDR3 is TGTGCCAGCAGCTCGGAATTAAACAACCCCGAGCAGTACTTC. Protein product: CASSSELNNPEQYF.

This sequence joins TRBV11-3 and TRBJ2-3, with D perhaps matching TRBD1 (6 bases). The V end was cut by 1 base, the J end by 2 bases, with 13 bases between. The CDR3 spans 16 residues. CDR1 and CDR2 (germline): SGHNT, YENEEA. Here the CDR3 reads CASSLGRGQNTDTQYF. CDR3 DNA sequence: TGTGCCAGCAGCTTAGGGCGAGGACAGAACACAGATACGCAGTATTTT.